This T cell receptor (beta chain) was sequenced during a study of a mutant IDH1 vaccine in newly diagnosed glioma (dated by TCRdb to about 2021). About the study as a whole: In the chemotherapy-containing groups, vaccination started alongside temozolomide cycles, whereas in patients who had radiotherapy alone it started 4-6 weeks after radiotherapy. The week-35 safety follow-up took place at visit V12, and the week-47 end of study took place at visit V13. Prior to enrollment, standard therapy consisting of radiotherapy alone, temozolomide alone, or radiochemotherapy with temozolomide had been administered to patients, with the combination being received by most patients. Of the 32 patients who were treated, about 60% were male and approximately 40% were female, and the mean age was approximately 40 years. Longitudinal TCRB deep sequencing was performed for about two dozen treated patients wherever samples were available for exploratory analyses. Peripheral blood was collected at six visits: V03 (baseline), V05, V07, V10, V12 and V13. General findings and caveats noted by the study authors: Pseudoprogression seemed to be unrelated to changes in the top peripheral T cell clonotypes found by TCRB sequencing. Availability determined which PBMC samples were chosen for TCRB deep sequencing. Across multiple MHC alleles, vaccine-induced immune responses were seen in approximately 93% of patients. According to the authors, sample limitations meant that analyses of patient blood samples could not be reproduced.

As to this clone: What antigen it recognizes has not been identified. It has no much larger one-base neighbor in the sample; base qualities were not kept.

Library preparation used the immunoSEQ multiplex PCR assay. Rearranged TCR beta chain sequences were amplified with the hsTCRB Kit following the manufacturer's protocol. TCRB libraries were sequenced on an Illumina MiSeq. As for how the authors treated the data: The kit vendor's proprietary platform handled demultiplexing, trimming and gene mapping. Entries here come from immuneACCESS through TCRdb and include only in-frame sequences with V and J called. Some clones fail to appear in such tables; in the studies checked, an unresolved V gene covers under half of the shortfall, and the cause of the remainder is unknown. The D gene and trimming were derived from the DNA, and the V and J assignments and clone size from that table. The sample table lists 30,000 or so clones, around four fifths of them with a count of one. The ten largest clones add up to approximately 2.9% of the sample. This specimen's time point label, per the study, means: week 35, safety follow-up. A 20-mer mutant IDH1 peptide at 300 micrograms in Montanide made up each vaccine dose, which was injected subcutaneously together with topical imiquimod. Patients received eight vaccinations in weeks 1, 3, 5, 7, 11, 15, 19 and 23, corresponding to visits V03 through V10. Newly diagnosed WHO grade 3 or 4 IDH1-mutant astrocytomas showing loss of nuclear ATRX were present in the donors. The samples were drawn from NOA16, a multicentre, single-arm, open-label phase I trial in Germany that tested a mutant IDH1 peptide vaccine in humans for the first time. Genomic DNA for TCRB sequencing was isolated from EDTA blood with the DNeasy Blood and Tissue Kit.

The CDR3 numbers 16 residues from cysteine through phenylalanine. Here the CDR3 DNA is all that survives: 48 bases in frame from base 1. The junction shows trimming of 3 bases on V and 0 bases on J, plus 14 bases between the germline ends. CDR1 and CDR2, looked up from the germline V gene (reference sequence), are LNHNV and YYDKDF. The TCR comes from a man aged 35-49 years with glioma. Some clones in this sample may be carry-over from other donors' samples. Sample: PBMCs, taken from a glioma patient whose treatment included an IDH1 peptide vaccine. This chain joins TRBV15 to TRBJ1-1, and TRBD1 may be the D gene, going by 6 matching bases. The bases read TGTGCCACCAGCAGCCTTTCCGGGACATTGAACACTGAAGCTTTCTTT. Its protein product is CATSSLSGTLNTEAFF.